The 23 T cell receptor beta chains below were found in one sample sequenced in a study of blood T cell repertoires in COVID-19. Data came from immunoSEQ multiplex PCR; TCRdb stores just in-frame clones and leaves some out. The table includes about 58,000 clones, around 81% detected once. Sequencing input: peripheral blood. These receptors all come from a human donor in a cohort sampled during active COVID-19.

The rearrangement links TRBV3-1 (or the pseudogene TRBV3-2) to TRBJ2-7, with 7 bases identical to TRBD2. The CDR3 consists of 15 residues. The ends lost 1 base at V and 4 bases at J; junction bases unmatched: 7. Per germline, CDR1 LGHDT and CDR2 YNNKEL (reference sequence). As DNA, the CDR3 is TGTGCCAGCAGCCAAGGTCCTAGCGGAATGTACGAGCAGTACTTC. Its protein is CASSQGPSGMYEQYF.

This clone was seen just once. This chain connects TRBV19 to TRBJ2-7; D is possibly TRBD2 (6 bases). The V end lost 8 bases, the J end lost 0 bases, and 11 bases lay between the germline ends. The germline CDR1 and CDR2 sequences are LNHDA and SQIVND (reference sequence). This CDR3 comprises 13 residues. CDR3 nucleotide sequence: TGTGCCAGTGCCCGGGGGAGCTCCTACGAGCAGTACTTC. Its translation: CASARGSSYEQYF. Together with reference TRBV19 and TRBJ2-7, the CDR3 gives the full variable domain: DGGITQSPKYLFRKEGQNVTLSCEQNLNHDAMYWYRQDPGQGLRLIYYSQIVNDFQKGDIAEGYSVSREKKESFPLTVTSAQKNPTAFYLCASARGSSYEQYFGPGTRLTVT.

This CDR3 reads CASSTRTGVEPQHF. CDR3 nucleotide sequence: TGCGCCAGCAGCACTCGGACAGGGGTTGAGCCCCAGCATTTT. The chain links TRBV5-1 to TRBJ1-5, with 9 bases that match TRBD1. CDR3 length equals 14 residues. Germline CDR1 and CDR2: SGHRS and YFSETQ. V lost 4 bases to trimming and J lost 8 bases; unmatched junction nucleotides: 7. Looking up the rest from reference TRBV5-1 and TRBJ1-5 gives the full variable domain: KAGVTQTPRYLIKTRGQQVTLSCSPISGHRSVSWYQQTPGQGLQFLFEYFSETQRNKGNFPGRFSGRQFSNSRSEMNVSTLELGDSALYLCASSTRTGVEPQHFGDGTRLSIL.

The chain recombines TRBV5-6 with TRBJ1-2; D possibly corresponds to TRBD1 (5 bases). Trimming removed 0 bases at V and 1 base at J, with 10 bases between. CDR3 length equals 15 residues. CDR1 and CDR2 from the germline V gene are SGHDT and YYEEEE. CDR3 residues: CASSLAPDSNYGYTF. CDR3 sequence (DNA): TGTGCCAGCAGCTTGGCTCCTGACAGTAACTATGGCTACACCTTC.

The chain has TRBV7-2 and TRBJ1-6, with 8 bases aligning to TRBD1. Germline assignment: CDR1 SGHTA and CDR2 FQGNSA. The ends lost 4 bases at V and 9 bases at J; junction bases unmatched: 5. The CDR3 covers 14 residues. CDR3 sequence reads: CASSSGGGGSPLHF. As DNA, the CDR3 is TGTGCCAGCAGCTCAGGGGGCGGTGGTTCACCCCTCCACTTT.

This chain uses TRBV30 with TRBJ1-1; TRBD1 aligns across 8 bases. The CDR3 extends over 16 amino acids. Per germline, CDR1 GTSNPN and CDR2 SVGIG (reference sequence). Unmatched junction bases numbered 11, after V lost 4 bases and J lost 1 base. CDR3: CAWNPPRDRGNTEAFF. The DNA of the CDR3 is TGTGCCTGGAACCCCCCCAGAGACAGGGGGAACACTGAAGCTTTCTTT.

This clone was recorded once. The V call is TRBV7-9, the J call TRBJ1-3, with 8 bases lining up with TRBD1. Germline CDR1 and CDR2: SEHNR and FQNEAQ (reference sequence). V was pared by 5 bases and J by 4 bases, with 10 bases of the junction left unmatched. The CDR3 loop spans 16 amino acids. This chain's CDR3 is CASSPQDRVPGNTIYF. In nucleotides, the CDR3 is TGTGCCAGCAGCCCGCAGGACAGGGTGCCGGGAAACACCATATATTTT.

This rearrangement joins TRBV10-3 to TRBJ1-2; weak D call: TRBD1 (5 bases). Germline loops: CDR1 ENHRY, CDR2 SYGVKD. V gave up 8 bases and J gave up 4 bases, with 17 bases separating them. The CDR3 extends over 14 amino acids. The CDR3 nucleotides read TGTGCCATCGGGCCGCCGGGGGGAGCCTATGGCTACACCTTC. Protein product: CAIGPPGGAYGYTF.

The CDR3 loop reads CASSYSTEMPYYEQYF. CDR3 sequence (DNA): TGTGCCAGCAGTTACTCTACAGAAATGCCCTACTACGAGCAGTACTTC. The chain uses TRBV6-5 and TRBJ2-7, with D uncertain. The CDR3 sequence is 16 residues long. Deletions cut 0 bases from V and 3 bases from J, with 15 bases between. CDR1 is MNHEY and CDR2 is SVGAGI in the germline V gene.

This clone was observed a single time. The chain couples TRBV18 to TRBJ2-5; no firm D call. Trimming removed 6 bases from V and 3 bases from J, with 20 bases in between. CDR3 length: 16 residues. From germline, CDR1 is KGHSH and CDR2 LQKENI. The CDR3 loop reads CASSPLDGSIKETQYF. In nucleotides, the CDR3 is TGTGCCAGCTCGCCTCTTGACGGGTCCATAAAAGAGACCCAGTACTTC.

This chain connects TRBV4-1 to TRBJ1-1, with D possibly matching TRBD1 (5 bases). The CDR3 runs 16 residues. With 3 bases removed from V and 0 bases from J, the gap between germline ends came to 14 bases. Germline values: CDR1 MGHRA, CDR2 YSYEKL. The DNA of the CDR3 is TGCGCCAGCAGCCATAGCGGGGGGTTTTTGAACACTGAAGCTTTCTTT. As protein: CASSHSGGFLNTEAFF.

This clone appeared a single time. The V and J genes are TRBV7-8 and TRBJ2-7; 16 nucleotides agree with TRBD2. The CDR3 consists of 18 residues. V shed 4 bases and J 3 bases; nucleotides not matched to a gene: 9. Germline values: CDR1 SGHVS, CDR2 FQNEAQ. CDR3 bases: TGTGCCAGCAGCTATCCGGGACTAGCGGGGGGGAGTCTCTACGAGCAGTACTTC. Encoded protein: CASSYPGLAGGSLYEQYF.

This chain connects TRBV7-9 to TRBJ2-1; possible D gene TRBD2, 5 bases. V gave up 5 bases and J gave up 3 bases, with 11 bases separating them. The CDR3 loop spans 14 amino acids. CDR1 and CDR2 (germline): SEHNR, FQNEAQ (reference sequence). DNA of the CDR3: TGTGCCAGCAGCACCGCCCGGGACTACAATGAGCAGTTCTTC. Protein: CASSTARDYNEQFF.

The rearrangement joins TRBV5-4 to TRBJ2-7; D not certain. There are 14 residues in the CDR3. V was pared by 0 bases and J by 3 bases, with 10 bases between. Germline V gene sequence: CDR1 SGHNT, CDR2 YYREEE (reference sequence). The CDR3 is CASSLDLEYYEQYF. CDR3 DNA sequence: TGTGCCAGCAGCTTGGACCTAGAGTACTACGAGCAGTACTTC.

The chain couples TRBV5-6 to TRBJ2-7; weak D call: TRBD1 (5 bases). V was pared by 0 bases and J by 0 bases, with 7 bases between. The germline gives CDR1 SGHDT, CDR2 YYEEEE. The CDR3 consists of 14 residues. CDR3 coding DNA: TGTGCCAGCAGCTTGGACAGGAACTCCTACGAGCAGTACTTC. Its translation is CASSLDRNSYEQYF.

This clone was recorded a few times. This chain uses TRBV4-1 with TRBJ2-7, with 7 bases fitting TRBD2. This CDR3 has 15 residues. Germline CDR1 reads MGHRA; CDR2 reads YSYEKL. V was pared by 4 bases and J by 6 bases, with 12 bases of the junction left unmatched. CDR3 sequence reads: CASSPGSGGTREQYF. For the CDR3, the DNA is TGCGCCAGCAGCCCCGGGTCCGGGGGGACGCGCGAGCAGTACTTC.

The rearrangement links TRBV5-1 to TRBJ2-7; TRBD1 is a possible D gene (5 bases). The germline V and J ends were trimmed by 1 base and 3 bases, with 11 bases remaining between them. The germline gives CDR1 SGHRS, CDR2 YFSETQ. This CDR3 region has 14 residues. Here the CDR3 reads CASSLNPGIYEQYF. DNA for the CDR3: TGCGCCAGCAGCTTGAACCCAGGGATCTACGAGCAGTACTTC.

The gene calls are TRBV3-1 (or the pseudogene TRBV3-2) and TRBJ1-1, with TRBD1 matching over 8 bases. CDR3 length equals 22 residues. Germline values: CDR1 LGHDT, CDR2 YNNKEL (reference sequence). Losses at the gene ends were 1 base for V and 9 bases for J; bases not matched to a gene: 31. Here the CDR3 DNA reads TGTGCCAGCAGCCAAGGAAGCGGCGGGGCAAAAGGGTTCGGACAGGGTGTCTTAAAAGCTTTCTTT. This codes for CASSQGSGGAKGFGQGVLKAFF.

This rearrangement joins TRBV18 to TRBJ1-1, with 8 bases fitting TRBD1. Trimming took 3 bases from V and 5 from J; bases not matched to a gene: 8. CDR3 size: 15 residues. Per germline, CDR1 KGHSH and CDR2 LQKENI. For the CDR3, the DNA is TGTGCCAGCTCACCCACACAGGGGGTAAAAACTGAAGCTTTCTTT. Translated: CASSPTQGVKTEAFF.

This sequence joins TRBV4-3 and TRBJ1-2; the D gene is possibly TRBD1 (6 bases). The CDR3 is made up of 16 amino acids. The V and J ends lost 4 bases and 10 bases respectively, with 25 bases between them. Per the germline V gene, CDR1 is LGHNA and CDR2 is YSLEER. In DNA form, the CDR3 reads TGCGCCAGCAGCCCCCATCGGATTACCCGGGACATGGACTACACCTTC. Translated, it gives CASSPHRITRDMDYTF.

This rearrangement joins TRBV29-1 to TRBJ2-7; 9 bases agree with TRBD1. This CDR3 has 14 residues. CDR1 SQVTM and CDR2 ANQGSEA come from the germline V gene. With 6 bases clipped from V and 3 bases from J, the junction kept 9 bases outside the gene matches. The CDR3 loop reads CSVTTAGQGYEQYF. CDR3 bases: TGCAGCGTGACCACCGCGGGACAGGGCTACGAGCAGTACTTC.

The chain combines TRBV11-2 with TRBJ1-1, with D tentatively TRBD1 (5 bases). V lost 5 bases, J lost 4 bases, and 14 bases lay in between. Germline lookup yields CDR1 SGHAT and CDR2 FQNNGV. The CDR3 loop spans 14 amino acids. CDR3 protein: CASSALSGSTEAFF. CDR3 in DNA: TGTGCCAGCAGCGCCTTATCAGGGTCCACTGAAGCTTTCTTT.

V and J are TRBV7-9 and TRBJ1-1; 8 bases agree with TRBD1. Germline CDR1 and CDR2: SEHNR and FQNEAQ (reference sequence). The CDR3 has 15 amino acids. Losses at the gene ends were 2 bases for V and 8 bases for J; bases not matched to a gene: 10. The CDR3 is CASSLRWGTGIEAFF. The CDR3 DNA reads TGTGCCAGCAGCTTACGGTGGGGGACAGGCATAGAAGCTTTCTTT.